A single sample gave rise to the 19 T cell receptor beta chains below, sequenced in a study of blood T cell repertoires in COVID-19. TCRdb keeps only in-frame clones here, not all; method: immunoSEQ multiplex PCR. The table lists about 200,000 clones, around 92% of them singletons. The sequenced sample consisted of peripheral blood. Source of these receptors: a man between 25 and 39 years old with acute or convalescent COVID-19.

This sequence joins TRBV27 and TRBJ1-6; TRBD1 agrees at 8 bases. Per germline, CDR1 MNHEY and CDR2 SMNVEV (reference sequence). Losses at the gene ends were 0 bases for V and 9 bases for J; bases not matched to a gene: 7. This CDR3 comprises 16 residues. CDR3 residues: CASSLSPTGERSPLHF. DNA of the CDR3: TGTGCCAGCAGTTTATCCCCGACAGGGGAACGTTCACCCCTCCACTTT.

The chain joins TRBV6-5 to TRBJ2-2; TRBD1 aligns across 7 bases. CDR3 length: 15 amino acids. The V gene's germline CDR1 is MNHEY and CDR2 SVGAGI. The trim removed 1 base at V and 5 bases at J, leaving 4 bases unmatched. CDR3 in amino acids: CASSYWTGVTGELFF. The DNA for the CDR3 is TGTGCCAGCAGTTACTGGACAGGTGTGACCGGGGAGCTGTTTTTT.

V is TRBV9 and J is TRBJ2-7; 7 bases match TRBD1. From germline, CDR1 is SGDLS and CDR2 YYNGEE. CDR3 length: 13 amino acids. Trimming cost V 3 bases and J 7 bases; bases outside gene matches: 7. DNA for the CDR3: TGTGCCAGCAGCGGAAACAGGGGACGGGAGCAGTACTTC. This codes for CASSGNRGREQYF.

CDR3 sequence (DNA): TGCGCCAGATGTTCTCTGGACAGGGCGAACACTGAAGCTTTCTTT. Translating gives CARCSLDRANTEAFF. The chain combines TRBV10-1 with TRBJ1-1, with 8 bases identical to TRBD1. This CDR3 contains 15 residues. V lost 9 bases to trimming and J lost 1 base; unmatched junction nucleotides: 10. Germline V gene lookup returns CDR1 WNHNN and CDR2 SYGVQD (reference sequence).

The J gene is TRBJ2-7, the V gene TRBV7-9; TRBD2 is a possible D gene (5 bases). CDR1 is SEHNR, CDR2 FQNEAQ, per germline (reference sequence). This CDR3 is built from 12 residues. The ends were cut back, 4 bases at V and 4 bases at J, with 8 bases in the middle. The CDR3 DNA follows: TGTGCCAGCAGCTACGGAGGTTACGAGCAGTACTTC. Translated: CASSYGGYEQYF.

The J gene is TRBJ1-1, the V gene TRBV2, with D tentatively TRBD1 (6 bases). V was trimmed by 7 bases and J by 4 bases, leaving 16 bases between them. Germline CDR1 and CDR2: SNHLY and FYNNEI. The CDR3 has 14 amino acids. The CDR3 reads CASNIQGPGTEAFF. Here the CDR3 DNA reads TGTGCCAGCAATATACAGGGACCGGGCACTGAAGCTTTCTTT.

The chain joins TRBV7-2 to TRBJ2-4, with TRBD1 matching 9 bases. Trimming took 5 bases from V and 15 from J; bases not matched to a gene: 14. The CDR3 length is 14 residues. Germline CDR1 is SGHTA and CDR2 is FQGNSA. The CDR3 sequence: CASSLPGTGTPWYF. The CDR3 region has the DNA TGTGCCAGCAGCCTTCCCGGGACAGGGACCCCATGGTACTTC.

The CDR3 nucleotides read TGTGCCAGCAGAAGAGACAGGTGGTATAGCAATCAGCCCCAGCATTTT. This encodes CASRRDRWYSNQPQHF. This chain links TRBV21-1 with TRBJ1-5; the table assigns TRBD1, which was not confirmed against the DNA. TRBV21-1 counts as a pseudogene. This CDR3 contains 16 residues.

This chain connects TRBV5-1 to TRBJ2-5, with 9 nucleotides matching TRBD1. From germline, CDR1 is SGHRS and CDR2 YFSETQ. The CDR3 has 15 amino acids. V shed 3 bases, J shed 4 bases, and the junction held 7 bases outside the gene matches. The CDR3 region has the DNA TGCGCCAGCAGCTCCGGGACAGGGCTGGGAGAGACCCAGTACTTC. Translation gives CASSSGTGLGETQYF. Variable domain in full (rest from reference TRBV5-1 and TRBJ2-5): KAGVTQTPRYLIKTRGQQVTLSCSPISGHRSVSWYQQTPGQGLQFLFEYFSETQRNKGNFPGRFSGRQFSNSRSEMNVSTLELGDSALYLCASSSGTGLGETQYFGPGTRLLVL.

This chain links TRBV28 with TRBJ1-6, with TRBD1 as a possible D gene (5 bases). Germline assignment: CDR1 MDHEN and CDR2 SYDVKM. This CDR3 has 14 amino acids. V was shortened by 6 bases and J by 9 bases, with 15 bases between the two germline ends. CDR3 sequence reads: CASSGGWPFSPLHF. CDR3 bases: TGTGCCAGCAGCGGGGGGTGGCCGTTTTCACCCCTCCACTTT. Drawing the rest from reference TRBV28 and TRBJ1-6, the complete variable domain is DVKVTQSSRYLVKRTGEKVFLECVQDMDHENMFWYRQDPGLGLRLIYFSYDVKMKEKGDIPEGYSVSREKKERFSLILESASTNQTSMYLCASSGGWPFSPLHFGNGTRLTVT.

The rearrangement uses TRBV6-1 and TRBJ1-2; D ambiguous. The CDR3 has 15 residues. Germline V gives CDR1 MNHNS, CDR2 SASEGT. V gave up 1 base and J gave up 4 bases, with 13 bases separating them. The CDR3 nucleotides are TGTGCCAGCAGTGAAGTCTTTCGGGAACTCTATGGCTACACCTTC. Protein product: CASSEVFRELYGYTF.

The chain has TRBV19 and TRBJ1-2; no clear D. The germline gives CDR1 LNHDA, CDR2 SQIVND (reference sequence). Trimming took 7 bases from V and 5 from J, leaving 11 bases between them. The CDR3 runs 12 residues. The CDR3 region has the DNA TGTGCCAGTAAACGAGCCACGTATGGCTACACCTTC. As protein: CASKRATYGYTF.

The rearrangement uses TRBV5-6 and TRBJ1-6; D uncertain. The CDR3 is 15 residues long. Trimming took off 1 base at V and 10 bases at J, with 15 bases between the two ends. Germline-derived CDR1 and CDR2 are SGHDT and YYEEEE. CDR3 residues: CASSLYGFRESPLHF. CDR3 coding DNA: TGTGCCAGCAGCTTGTACGGGTTTCGGGAGTCACCCCTCCACTTT.

This chain links TRBV5-1 with TRBJ1-5; 8 bases align to TRBD1. Germline V gene data show CDR1 as SGHRS and CDR2 as YFSETQ. The CDR3 is 15 amino acids. V shed 3 bases and J 3 bases; nucleotides not matched to a gene: 5. CDR3 nucleotides: TGCGCCAGCAGCTCGACAGGGGAAGTCAATCAGCCCCAGCATTTT. This sequence encodes CASSSTGEVNQPQHF.

The V and J genes are TRBV7-2 and TRBJ2-1; D not resolved. Germline V lookup: CDR1 SGHTA, CDR2 FQGNSA. This CDR3 contains 12 residues. V lost 0 bases and J 12 bases, leaving 9 bases between the germline ends. This CDR3 reads CASSLALPLQFF. The CDR3 DNA sequence: TGTGCCAGCAGCTTAGCACTACCCTTGCAGTTCTTC.

The V call is TRBV19, the J call TRBJ1-3; D perhaps matches TRBD1 (6 bases). From germline, CDR1 is LNHDA and CDR2 SQIVND (reference sequence). V shed 6 bases and J shed 0 bases, with 15 bases lying between them. CDR3 length: 16 amino acids. The CDR3 protein is CASSPGTPNSGNTIYF. In DNA form, the CDR3 reads TGTGCCAGTAGCCCCGGGACACCAAACTCTGGAAACACCATATATTTT.

The V call is TRBV6-1, the J call TRBJ1-5; D remains unclear. Per the germline V gene, CDR1 is MNHNS and CDR2 is SASEGT. V was clipped by 3 bases and J by 7 bases, with 10 bases between them. CDR3 length equals 13 residues. Here the CDR3 DNA reads TGTGCCAGCAGTGACGGGTTTCTGCAGCCCCAGCATTTT. This encodes CASSDGFLQPQHF.

This clone occurred once. The rearrangement links TRBV11-2 to TRBJ2-2; 11 positions match TRBD2. Germline V lookup: CDR1 SGHAT, CDR2 FQNNGV. There are 18 residues in the CDR3. V gave up 5 bases and J gave up 1 base; unmatched junction bases: 9. The CDR3: CASSLGTGLAGNTGELFF. CDR3 coding DNA: TGTGCCAGCAGCCTAGGGACCGGACTAGCGGGGAACACCGGGGAGCTGTTTTTT.

This clone was detected only once. This chain links TRBV5-8 with TRBJ1-5, with 8 positions matching TRBD1. The CDR3 sequence is 17 residues long. Germline V gene sequence: CDR1 SGHTS, CDR2 YDEGEE. Trimming at V came to 5 bases and at J to 2 bases, leaving 12 bases not matched to a gene. The CDR3 bases are TGTGCCAGCAGTTTGAGTTGGACAGGGACGGGCAATCAGCCCCAGCATTTT. This gives the protein CASSLSWTGTGNQPQHF.